This TCR beta chain was observed in a study of blood T cell repertoires in COVID-19. Participants were aged about 18 to 90 years, lived in 20 to 25 US areas, and enrolled virtually. Recovered participants had two consecutive negative NP/OP PCR tests, healthcare professional clearance, or symptom resolution. The CDR3 is made up of 14 amino acids. Germline CDR1 SGHRS, CDR2 YFSETQ. Unmatched junction bases numbered 5, after V lost 1 base and J lost 5 bases. Sequenced by immunoSEQ multiplex PCR; TCRdb stores in-frame clones only, minus some. In the table there are about 380,000 clones, 80% to 90% of which are singletons.

Material for sequencing was PBMCs or T cells enriched from blood (not recorded which). The clonotype comes from a man aged 25-45 years who had recovered from COVID-19. This chain connects TRBV5-1 to TRBJ1-1; 7 positions match TRBD1. For the CDR3, the DNA is TGCGCCAGCAGCTTGCTGTCGACAGGGACTGAAGCTTTCTTT. It yields the protein CASSLLSTGTEAFF.